The present entry profiles one TCR beta chain with its context. Its specificity is unknown. Primers included in the PCR were 60 Vbeta and 13 Jbeta primers. Sequenced by immunoSEQ multiplex PCR; TCRdb stores in-frame clones only, minus some. This sample contains around 50,000 clones. The data were obtained in a study of cytomegalovirus exposure and HLA in healthy donors. Findings and caveats of the study: In a later analysis, specific HLA alleles were associated with 15,000 to 20,000 TCR beta sequences at a 0.05 false discovery rate. Altogether, about 160 TCR beta chains were recorded as cytomegalovirus-associated.

Germline CDR1 GTSNPN, CDR2 SVGIG (reference sequence). After removal of 3 bases from V and 6 bases from J, the junction contained 8 bases not matched to a gene. This CDR3 is built from 13 residues. The rearrangement joins TRBV30 to TRBJ2-7, with TRBD2 identical over 7 bases. The specimen was PBMCs. The sequence was obtained from a female donor in good health and CMV-seronegative. The CDR3 bases are TGTGCCTGGAGAGGGAGGGATCGGAGCGAGCAGTACTTC. Its protein product is CAWRGRDRSEQYF.